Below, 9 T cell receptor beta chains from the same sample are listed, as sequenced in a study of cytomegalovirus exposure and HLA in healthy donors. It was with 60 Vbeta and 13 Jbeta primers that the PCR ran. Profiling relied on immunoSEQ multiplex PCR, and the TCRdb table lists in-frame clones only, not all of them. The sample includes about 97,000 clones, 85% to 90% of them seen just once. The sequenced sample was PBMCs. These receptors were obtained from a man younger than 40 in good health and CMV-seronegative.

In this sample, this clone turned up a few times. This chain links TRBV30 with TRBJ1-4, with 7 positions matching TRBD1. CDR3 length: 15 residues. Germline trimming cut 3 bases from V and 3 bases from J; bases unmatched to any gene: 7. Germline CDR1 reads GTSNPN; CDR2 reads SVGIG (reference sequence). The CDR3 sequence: CAWSLGTAPNEKLFF. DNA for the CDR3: TGTGCCTGGAGCCTGGGGACAGCACCTAATGAAAAACTGTTTTTT.

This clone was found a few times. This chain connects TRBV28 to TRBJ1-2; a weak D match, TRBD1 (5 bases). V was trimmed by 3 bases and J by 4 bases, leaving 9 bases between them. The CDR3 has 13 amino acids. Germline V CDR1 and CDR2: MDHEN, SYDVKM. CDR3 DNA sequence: TGTGCCAGCAGTTTGGGGGGGAGCTATGGCTACACCTTC. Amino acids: CASSLGGSYGYTF.

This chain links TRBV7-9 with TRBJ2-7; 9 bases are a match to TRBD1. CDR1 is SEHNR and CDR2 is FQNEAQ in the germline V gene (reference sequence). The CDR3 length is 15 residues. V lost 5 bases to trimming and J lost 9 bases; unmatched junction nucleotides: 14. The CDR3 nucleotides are TGTGCCAGCAGCCACCCGGGACAGGGTGTAAACGGGCAGTACTTC. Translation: CASSHPGQGVNGQYF.

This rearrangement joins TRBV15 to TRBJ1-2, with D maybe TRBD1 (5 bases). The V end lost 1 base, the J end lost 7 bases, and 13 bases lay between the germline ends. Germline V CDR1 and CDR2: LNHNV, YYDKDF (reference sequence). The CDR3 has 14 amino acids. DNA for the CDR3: TGTGCCACCAGCAGAGGCCGGACAACTACTGGCTACACCTTC. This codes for CATSRGRTTTGYTF.

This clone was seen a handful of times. The CDR3 DNA reads as TGCAGCGTTGAAGGCAGGCGTGAAGCTTTCTTT. Translating gives CSVEGRREAFF. V usage is TRBV29-1 and J usage is TRBJ1-1; D not resolved. V shed 1 base and J shed 7 bases, with 7 bases lying between them. The CDR3 is 11 residues long. Germline CDR1 reads SQVTM; CDR2 reads ANQGSEA.

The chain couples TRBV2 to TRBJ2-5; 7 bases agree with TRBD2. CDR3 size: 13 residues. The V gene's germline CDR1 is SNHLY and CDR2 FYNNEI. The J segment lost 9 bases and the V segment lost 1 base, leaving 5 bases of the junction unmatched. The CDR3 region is CASSEDTAGAQYF. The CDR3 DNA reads TGTGCCAGCAGTGAAGACACCGCGGGGGCCCAGTACTTC.

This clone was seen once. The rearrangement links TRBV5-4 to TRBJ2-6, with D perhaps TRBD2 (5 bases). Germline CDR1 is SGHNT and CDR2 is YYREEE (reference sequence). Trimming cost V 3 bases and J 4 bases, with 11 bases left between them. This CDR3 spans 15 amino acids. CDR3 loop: CASSSREAGANVLTF. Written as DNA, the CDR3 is TGTGCCAGCAGCTCCCGGGAAGCCGGGGCCAACGTCCTGACTTTC.

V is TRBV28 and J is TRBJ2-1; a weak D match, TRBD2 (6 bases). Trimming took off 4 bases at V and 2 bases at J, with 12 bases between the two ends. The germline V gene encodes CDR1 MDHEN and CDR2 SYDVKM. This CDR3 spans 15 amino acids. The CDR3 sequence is CASSSIAETYNEQFF. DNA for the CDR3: TGTGCCAGCAGTTCCATAGCGGAGACCTACAATGAGCAGTTCTTC. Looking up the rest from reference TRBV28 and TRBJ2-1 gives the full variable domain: DVKVTQSSRYLVKRTGEKVFLECVQDMDHENMFWYRQDPGLGLRLIYFSYDVKMKEKGDIPEGYSVSREKKERFSLILESASTNQTSMYLCASSSIAETYNEQFFGPGTRLTVL.

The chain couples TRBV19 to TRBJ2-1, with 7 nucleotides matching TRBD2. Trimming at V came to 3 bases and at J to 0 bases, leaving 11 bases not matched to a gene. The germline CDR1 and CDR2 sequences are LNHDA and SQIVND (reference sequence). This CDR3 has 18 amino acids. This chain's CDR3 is CASSIVGRRLASYNEQFF. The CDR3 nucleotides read TGTGCCAGTAGTATCGTGGGGCGGAGACTAGCCTCCTACAATGAGCAGTTCTTC.